This T cell receptor beta chain was captured by sequencing in a study of shared clonotypes between healthy human individuals. On this clone: Other DNA sequences within the sample encode an identical CDR3.

Assay: immunoSEQ multiplex PCR; the TCRdb copy retains only in-frame clones and omits some. The data contain about 1.1 million clones, approximately 75% of them singletons. This CDR3 has 12 amino acids. Between the trimmed V and J ends, which lost 1 base and 2 bases, there was a span of 1 base. Germline CDR1 LNHNV, CDR2 YYDKDF (reference sequence). CD45RA+ naive and CD45RA-negative memory subsets were separated from CD4+ cells. This clonotype was sampled from a man aged 18 to 29 in good health. Some clones in this sample may be carry-over from other donors' samples. Sequencing input: memory CD4+ T cells from PBMCs. Subset given: CD45RA-negative fraction. The chain couples TRBV15 to TRBJ2-3; D is unresolved. The CDR3 DNA sequence: TGTGCCACCAGCAGAGTCACAGATACGCAGTATTTT. This codes for CATSRVTDTQYF. The full variable domain, with the rest looked up from reference TRBV15 and TRBJ2-3, is DAMVIQNPRYQVTQFGKPVTLSCSQTLNHNVMYWYQQKSSQAPKLLFHYYDKDFNNEADTPDNFQSRRPNTSFCFLDIRSPGLGDTAMYLCATSRVTDTQYFGPGTRLTVL.